The source of this T cell receptor (beta chain) is a study of T cells after yellow fever vaccination (dated by TCRdb to about 2019). About the study as a whole: Libraries from fractions with low cell numbers were prepared with the SMART-Seq v4 Ultra Low Input RNA kit. To follow T-cell clones before and after primary and booster YFV17D yellow fever vaccination, bulk TCR alpha and beta repertoires were sequenced over time. Two healthy male donors, one aged 18 to 29 and one aged 30 to 39 years, were included in the cohort. Blood was drawn at multiple timepoints before and after primary and secondary immunization, with bulk PBMC replicates and cell subsets isolated. The investigation overall reported the following: Because the study included only a couple of donors, the extent to which the findings can be generalized is limited. Most clones expanded after primary vaccination (96% of CD4 and roughly 91% of CD8) were re-detected after the booster, suggesting that broad memory maintenance occurred. Computational filtering was required because FACS-sorted repertoires could contain abundant contaminating clonotypes from the bulk population. Compared with the primary T-cell response, the secondary T-cell response was faster but weaker, reaching its peak on day 5 rather than on day 15. A small share of clonotypes was detected in both CD4 and CD8 compartments, with the overlap likely arising from convergent recombination.

From the cysteine up to the phenylalanine, the CDR3 has a length of 16 residues. CDR3 DNA is the only sequence kept; it has 48 bases, read in frame from the first base. The germline V gene sets CDR1 to ENHRY and CDR2 to SYGVKD. At the junction V is shortened by 2 bases and J by 7 bases; bases outside the gene matches: 6. What the treatment or condition label conveys for this sample: live attenuated yellow fever vaccine strain. At every blood-draw timepoint, two biological replicates of bulk PBMCs were collected. PBMCs were isolated from peripheral blood using a standard Ficoll-Paque protocol. TriZol was used to extract RNA from bulk PBMCs, CD4 and CD8 fractions, and dextramer-positive and dextramer-negative fractions. This clonotype was observed at least ten times. Its binding antigen is unknown. The input lacks base qualities; no much larger clone sits a single base away. The reads were generated on an Illumina NovaSeq 6000. TCR cDNA was synthesized by 5'RACE template switching, through which a universal primer site and unique molecular identifiers were introduced. Priming for cDNA synthesis came from both the TCR alpha and TCR beta constant segments. Library amplification involved two PCR steps, and the second step added sample barcodes and sequencing adapters. Sequencing of the libraries was done on either Illumina HiSeq 2500 (2x100 bp) or NovaSeq (2x150 bp). The study's own analysis went as follows. Reads were demultiplexed and collapsed into UMI consensus sequences with MIGEC, and V(D)J alignment was performed with MiXCR. Vaccine-responding clonotypes were identified with edgeR using replicate PBMC samples, with FDR below 0.01 and a log2 fold change above 5 up to day 15 being required. Each bulk clonotype received a CD4 or CD8 identity based on whether the sequenced CD4 or CD8 repertoire contained that clonotype at higher abundance. TCRdb reanalyzed the raw reads on its own, using fastp at Q25 for trimming and MiXCR for clone calling, and kept in-frame beta chains. Each entry is one CDR3 protein sequence, shown with its most common DNA and genes. The authors' filters were not applied to this entry. The sample contains hundreds of thousands of distinct CDR3 sequences, more than 3% of them found a single time. Together, the top ten hold 23% of the sample.

The sample was PBMCs, taken on the day of the yellow fever booster vaccination. Rearrangement joined TRBV10-3 to TRBJ2-1, with 12 junctional bases fitting TRBD1. The TCR sequence derives from a man aged 18 to 29 who received the YFV17D yellow fever vaccine. The DNA is TGTGCCATCAGTGAGGGCCGGGACAGGGGGCTGAATGAGCAGTTCTTC. The resulting protein is CAISEGRDRGLNEQFF.